These 27 T cell receptor beta chains originate from one sample sequenced in a study of post-analysis software for immune sequencing data. Antigens for these TCRs are unknown. Included in the TCR beta cDNA libraries were unique molecular identifiers. TCRdb recomputed calls from the PCR reads with MiXCR, one row per CDR3 protein. The sample lists almost 700,000 distinct CDR3 sequences; more than 50% were seen once. General study results and limits: In patients, TRBV5-6, TRBV5-1 and TRBV20-1 belonged to roughly 5 TRBV segments found more frequently than in controls.

Material for sequencing was blood. Receptor source: a girl aged 2 to 9 with multiple sclerosis.

The chain links TRBV6-5 to TRBJ2-4; D is undetermined. The end of the DNA aligns better with TRBJ2-7, so the J call may be wrong. CDR3 size: 15 residues. Germline V gene lookup returns CDR1 MNHEY and CDR2 SVGAGI. The CDR3: CASSYSMDPLYEQYF. The CDR3 DNA follows: TGTGCCAGCAGTTACTCGATGGACCCTCTCTACGAGCAGTACTTC.

This sequence joins TRBV12-3 or TRBV12-4 and TRBJ1-3, with D uncertain. CDR3 length equals 15 residues. V was cut by 2 bases and J by 0 bases, with 8 bases left in between. In DNA, the CDR3 is TGTGCCAGCAGTTTATCCTTGAGCTCTGGAAACACCATATATTTT. It encodes CASSLSLSSGNTIYF.

The chain joins TRBV11-2 to TRBJ2-1, with TRBD2 identical over 12 bases. Germline V gene data show CDR1 as SGHAT and CDR2 as FQNNGV. V dropped 6 bases and J dropped 9; count of bases not matched to a gene: 9. This CDR3 region has 15 residues. CDR3 protein: CASSLRELAGGEQFF. The CDR3 coding sequence is TGTGCCAGCAGTTTAAGGGAACTAGCGGGGGGTGAGCAGTTCTTC.

The table lists this clonotype with a count of one. This sequence joins TRBV6-5 and TRBJ2-1; 15 bases fit TRBD2. CDR1 and CDR2 (germline): MNHEY, SVGAGI. The CDR3 spans 16 residues. V lost 6 bases, J lost 5 bases, and 5 bases stayed unmatched. The CDR3 spells CASSSGLAGGDNEQFF. For the CDR3, the DNA is TGTGCCAGCAGCTCGGGACTAGCGGGGGGTGACAATGAGCAGTTCTTC.

The chain combines TRBV5-1 with TRBJ1-1; D gene ambiguous. The CDR3 loop spans 13 amino acids. V gave up 1 base and J gave up 7 bases, with 11 bases separating them. CDR1 is SGHRS, CDR2 YFSETQ, per germline. The CDR3 loop reads CASSLTLGGEAFF. CDR3 bases: TGCGCCAGCAGCTTGACCCTGGGTGGTGAAGCTTTCTTT.

The rearrangement uses TRBV7-9 and TRBJ2-7; D may correspond to TRBD1 or TRBD2 (7 bases each). The J call may be wrong; the DNA end is better matched by TRBJ2-4. Germline V gives CDR1 SEHNR, CDR2 FQNEAQ (reference sequence). The CDR3 consists of 15 residues. For the CDR3, the DNA is TGTGCCAGCAGCTTAATGGAGACAGGGAGGGACATTCAGTACTTC. Protein sequence: CASSLMETGRDIQYF.

The V and J genes are TRBV10-3 and TRBJ2-7; 7 nucleotides agree with TRBD2. The J call is uncertain, as TRBJ2-5 better fits the DNA end. The CDR3 totals 14 residues. Germline V gene lookup returns CDR1 ENHRY and CDR2 SYGVKD. The CDR3 DNA reads as TGTGCCATCGGCACAGCCCATGGGGGGGGGACCCAGTACTTC. It is translated as CAIGTAHGGGTQYF.

The V call is TRBV11-2, the J call TRBJ2-3; 7 bases are shared with TRBD2. The CDR3 totals 16 residues. V trimming: 5 bases; J trimming: 4 bases; junction bases outside the gene matches: 12. Germline CDR1 is SGHAT and CDR2 is FQNNGV. CDR3: CASSLDLVGGADTQYF. The CDR3 nucleotides are TGTGCCAGCAGCCTGGACTTGGTGGGAGGGGCAGATACGCAGTATTTT.

The rearrangement joins TRBV6-1 to TRBJ1-1, with D unresolved. Germline loops: CDR1 MNHNS, CDR2 SASEGT. Trimming removed 3 bases from V and 1 base from J, with 6 bases in between. The CDR3 is 13 amino acids. In DNA form, the CDR3 reads TGTGCCAGCAGTGACGGGCGGAACACTGAAGCTTTCTTT. Translation gives CASSDGRNTEAFF.

CDR3 region: CASSLVGKTSGLNNEQFF. In DNA form, the CDR3 reads TGTGCCAGCAGCTTAGTGGGGAAGACTTCGGGATTAAACAATGAGCAGTTCTTC. The V gene is TRBV11-2, the J gene TRBJ2-1, with a tentative D call TRBD2 (5 bases). CDR3 size: 18 residues. Germline V gene lookup returns CDR1 SGHAT and CDR2 FQNNGV. V lost 1 base, J lost 5 bases, and 21 bases lay in between.

The sample holds one count of this clonotype. This chain connects TRBV11-2 to TRBJ1-1; 11 bases match TRBD1. CDR1 is SGHAT and CDR2 is FQNNGV in the germline V gene. V gave up 0 bases and J gave up 10 bases; unmatched junction bases: 7. This CDR3 comprises 15 residues. The CDR3 DNA reads TGTGCCAGCAGCTTAGATTGGACAGGGGGCGGGAGAGCTTTCTTT. The encoded protein is CASSLDWTGGGRAFF.

CDR3 sequence (DNA): TGTGCCAGCAGCTTGAGGGACCCATCCTACAATGAGCAGTTCTTC. Its translation is CASSLRDPSYNEQFF. The genes are TRBV5-5 and TRBJ2-1, with D tentatively TRBD1 or TRBD2 (5 bases each). Between the trimmed V and J ends, which lost 1 base and 1 base, there was a span of 9 bases. The germline gives CDR1 SGHKS, CDR2 YYEKEE (reference sequence). This CDR3 spans 15 amino acids.

This clonotype was counted a few times. The genes are TRBV29-1 and TRBJ2-3; 8 bases agree with TRBD1. V shed 3 bases and J 3 bases; nucleotides not matched to a gene: 5. The CDR3 loop spans 14 amino acids. Germline assignment: CDR1 SQVTM and CDR2 ANQGSEA. Here the CDR3 reads CSVDPGQATDTQYF. The DNA of the CDR3 is TGCAGCGTTGACCCGGGACAGGCGACAGATACGCAGTATTTT.

This chain joins TRBV24-1 and TRBJ2-1; 12 bases match TRBD1. Looked up from germline, CDR1 is KGHDR and CDR2 is SFDVKD. V trimming: 4 bases; J trimming: 9 bases; junction bases outside the gene matches: 12. The CDR3 contains 17 residues. The CDR3, as DNA: TGTGCCACCAGTGACTCCCGACCGGGACAGGGGGCGATTGAGCAGTTCTTC. Amino acid sequence: CATSDSRPGQGAIEQFF.

J is TRBJ2-1 and V is TRBV12-3 or TRBV12-4; TRBD2 agrees at 8 bases. V shed 3 bases and J 3 bases; nucleotides not matched to a gene: 10. The CDR3 loop spans 17 amino acids. Here the CDR3 DNA reads TGTGCCAGCAGTTTCGAGAGGGGCGGGAGGAGCTACAATGAGCAGTTCTTC. This translates into CASSFERGGRSYNEQFF.

The chain uses TRBV7-3 and TRBJ2-1; maybe TRBD2 (6 bases). This CDR3 comprises 18 residues. Germline CDR1 SGHTA, CDR2 FQGTGA. Trimming took off 3 bases at V and 0 bases at J, with 18 bases between the two ends. In DNA, the CDR3 is TGTGCCAGCAGCTTGACCCCCGCTAGCGAGAGCTCCTACAATGAGCAGTTCTTC. Amino acids: CASSLTPASESSYNEQFF.

This clonotype has just one count. The chain recombines TRBV20-1 with TRBJ1-2; no definite D call. V was trimmed by 3 bases and J by 0 bases, leaving 14 bases between them. Germline lookup yields CDR1 DFQATT and CDR2 SNEGSKA (reference sequence). The CDR3 covers 15 residues. The chain's CDR3 is CSARAAARTNYGYTF. The CDR3 DNA sequence: TGCAGTGCTAGGGCCGCGGCGAGAACTAACTATGGCTACACCTTC.

The chain couples TRBV20-1 to TRBJ2-5, with TRBD2 as a possible D gene (6 bases). V was trimmed by 1 base and J by 5 bases, leaving 14 bases between them. The CDR3 covers 14 residues. Germline CDR1 DFQATT, CDR2 SNEGSKA (reference sequence). The chain's CDR3 is CSARVAGSAETQYF. The CDR3 bases are TGCAGTGCTAGAGTTGCGGGGAGCGCGGAGACCCAGTACTTC.

For this clonotype: At one boundary the junction diverges from the germline segment, which might be a read error. CDR3 amino acids: CSAESGTGVFGANVLTF. The CDR3 DNA reads TGCAGCGCTGAATCCGGGACAGGGGTTTTCGGGGCCAACGTCCTGACTTTC. This chain connects TRBV29-1 to TRBJ2-6, with 10 bases lining up with TRBD1. Germline CDR1 and CDR2: SQVTM and ANQGSEA. CDR3 size: 17 residues.

The sample holds a few counts of this clonotype. The J gene is TRBJ2-1, the V gene TRBV4-1; no clear D. CDR3 size: 13 residues. Germline CDR1 and CDR2: MGHRA and YSYEKL. The germline V and J ends were trimmed by 5 bases and 10 bases, with 15 bases remaining between them. CDR3 region: CASSSNVPREQFF. The CDR3 DNA reads TGCGCCAGCAGCTCGAACGTCCCGAGGGAGCAGTTCTTC.

This clonotype was detected a few times. The gene calls are TRBV12-3 or TRBV12-4 and TRBJ2-5; possible D gene TRBD1, 6 bases. V was clipped by 4 bases and J by 5 bases, with 14 bases between them. The CDR3 has 14 residues. In nucleotides, the CDR3 is TGTGCCAGCAGTTCACCGGGACAAGTGGAGACCCAGTACTTC. Translation: CASSSPGQVETQYF.

The V call is TRBV20-1, the J call TRBJ1-1; D not certain. Germline lookup yields CDR1 DFQATT and CDR2 SNEGSKA (reference sequence). This CDR3 region has 13 residues. The V end was cut by 0 bases, the J end by 10 bases, with 15 bases between. CDR3 sequence (DNA): TGCAGTGCTAGAGATGACAAGGTCCGCGTAGCTTTCTTT. It yields the protein CSARDDKVRVAFF.

This chain connects TRBV5-1 to TRBJ1-4; the match to TRBD1 covers 9 bases. CDR3 length: 15 amino acids. V lost 4 bases to trimming and J lost 8 bases; unmatched junction nucleotides: 9. Germline CDR1 SGHRS, CDR2 YFSETQ. This chain's CDR3 is CASSPDRGTKEKLFF. In nucleotides, the CDR3 is TGCGCCAGCAGCCCGGACAGGGGTACGAAAGAAAAACTGTTTTTT.

The chain links TRBV24-1 to TRBJ2-1; 8 bases are shared with TRBD1. With V trimmed by 1 base and J by 2 bases, 3 bases remained unmatched. The CDR3 contains 16 residues. Germline V lookup: CDR1 KGHDR, CDR2 SFDVKD. The CDR3 coding sequence is TGTGCCACCAGTGATTTTAACAGGGGGACCTACAATGAGCAGTTCTTC. This gives the protein CATSDFNRGTYNEQFF.

The chain has TRBV25-1 and TRBJ1-6; TRBD1 aligns across 9 bases. Germline values: CDR1 MGHDK, CDR2 SYGVNS. This CDR3 region has 15 residues. The ends lost 2 bases at V and 10 bases at J; junction bases unmatched: 6. In DNA, the CDR3 is TGTGCCAGCAGTGAAGGGACAGGGTGGTTCTCACCCCTCCACTTT. Translated: CASSEGTGWFSPLHF.

This clonotype was counted only a few times. The germline gene is not matched at one end of the junction; a read error may be the cause. This rearrangement joins TRBV6-6 to TRBJ1-1; D is ambiguous. Germline CDR1 and CDR2: MNHNY and SVGAGI (reference sequence). The CDR3 length is 14 residues. CDR3 sequence reads: CTSSSTSGNTEAFF. The CDR3 nucleotides are TGTACCAGCAGTTCGACTTCAGGGAACACTGAAGCTTTCTTT.

This chain connects TRBV20-1 to TRBJ2-1; 10 nucleotides match TRBD2. The CDR3 runs to 16 residues. Germline V gene lookup returns CDR1 DFQATT and CDR2 SNEGSKA (reference sequence). V lost 0 bases and J lost 7; bases outside the gene matches: 9. The CDR3 is CSARDRGTSVGNEQFF. In DNA form, the CDR3 reads TGCAGTGCTAGAGATCGTGGGACTAGCGTTGGTAATGAGCAGTTCTTC.